One sample yielded the 16 T cell receptor beta chains listed below, sequenced in a study of blood T cells in healthy people across ages. With a J-beta primer mix and a sample-barcoded 5' primer, a second PCR ran 7 to 11 cycles. TCRdb re-analysed the 5' RACE reads in MiXCR, keeping a single row per CDR3 protein. This sample has about 1.5 million distinct CDR3 sequences; 42% occur once, and the top ten carry more than 4%. The sequenced material came from blood. The source of these receptors is a woman younger than 30 in good health.

The gene calls are TRBV20-1 and TRBJ2-5; 7 bases map to TRBD1. The CDR3 totals 14 residues. Germline V CDR1 and CDR2: DFQATT, SNEGSKA (reference sequence). V dropped 1 base and J dropped 11; count of bases not matched to a gene: 13. The CDR3 loop reads CSARVSGGRNEQYF. CDR3 coding DNA: TGCAGTGCTAGAGTGTCAGGGGGAAGGAATGAGCAGTACTTC.

This clonotype appeared many times. This sequence joins TRBV5-1 and TRBJ2-1; the match to TRBD2 covers 8 bases. With V trimmed by 0 bases and J by 4 bases, 3 bases remained unmatched. Looked up from germline, CDR1 is SGHRS and CDR2 is YFSETQ. The CDR3 has 15 amino acids. Here the CDR3 DNA reads TGCGCCAGCAGCTTGGAAGGGACTAGTTACAATGAGCAGTTCTTC. Protein: CASSLEGTSYNEQFF. Full variable domain (missing parts from reference TRBV5-1 and TRBJ2-1): KAGVTQTPRYLIKTRGQQVTLSCSPISGHRSVSWYQQTPGQGLQFLFEYFSETQRNKGNFPGRFSGRQFSNSRSEMNVSTLELGDSALYLCASSLEGTSYNEQFFGPGTRLTVL.

In its sample, this clonotype was seen many times. The chain employs TRBV5-1 and TRBJ2-7; a possible D gene is TRBD1 (6 bases). Germline V lookup: CDR1 SGHRS, CDR2 YFSETQ. This CDR3 comprises 15 residues. The V gene lost 0 bases and the J gene lost 2 bases, with 12 bases spanning the gap. For the CDR3, the DNA is TGCGCCAGCAGCTTGGCCCCTGGACAGACCTACGAGCAGTACTTC. As protein: CASSLAPGQTYEQYF.

This clonotype has a handful of counts. At one of its ends the junction is not consistent with the germline gene, which may arise from a read error. This chain joins TRBV6-2 or TRBV6-3 and TRBJ1-5, with 8 bases that match TRBD1. Germline values: CDR1 MNHEY, CDR2 SVGEGT. The CDR3 is 15 residues long. The CDR3 region is CVSAEGQVRNQPQHF. The CDR3 DNA is TGTGTCAGCGCAGAGGGACAGGTGCGCAATCAGCCCCAGCATTTT.

This clonotype occurred a few times. CDR3 sequence (DNA): TGTGCCAGCAGCTTAGCAGGGGCAGGGACCTACGAGCAGTACTTC. It encodes CASSLAGAGTYEQYF. This sequence joins TRBV7-9 and TRBJ2-7; a weak D match, TRBD1 (5 bases). The CDR3 loop spans 15 amino acids. Germline values: CDR1 SEHNR, CDR2 FQNEAQ (reference sequence). The V end was cut by 0 bases, the J end by 2 bases, with 11 bases between.

The J gene is TRBJ1-1, the V gene TRBV6-2 or TRBV6-3; D is perhaps TRBD1 (6 bases). Deletions cut 0 bases from V and 1 base from J, with 9 bases between. The CDR3 runs to 15 residues. Germline CDR1 MNHEY, CDR2 SVGEGT. The CDR3 reads CASSYSNRANTEAFF. DNA of the CDR3: TGTGCCAGCAGTTACTCGAACAGGGCGAACACTGAAGCTTTCTTT.

The rearrangement links TRBV27 to TRBJ2-1; unclear D gene. Trimming shortened V by 3 bases and J by 8 bases, and 11 bases separated the two germline ends. CDR1 is MNHEY and CDR2 is SMNVEV in the germline V gene (reference sequence). This CDR3 has 13 residues. The CDR3 loop reads CASSFFRLDEQFF. The CDR3, as DNA: TGTGCCAGCAGTTTTTTCAGGCTGGATGAGCAGTTCTTC.

The chain has TRBV18 and TRBJ1-1, with a tentative D call TRBD1 (6 bases). Germline CDR1 KGHSH, CDR2 LQKENI. The length of the CDR3 is 12 residues. Trimming took 2 bases from V and 12 from J, leaving 13 bases between them. Written as DNA, the CDR3 is TGTGCCAGCTCACCAATTGGAGGGGGAACTTTCTTT. Residues: CASSPIGGGTFF.

This clonotype was recorded a few times. The V and J genes are TRBV25-1 and TRBJ1-1; tentatively, D is TRBD1 (6 bases). The ends were cut back, 1 base at V and 3 bases at J, with 12 bases in the middle. The CDR3 runs 15 residues. The germline CDR1 and CDR2 sequences are MGHDK and SYGVNS. The CDR3 nucleotides read TGTGCCAGCAGTGAATGGGGCAGGGGCGACACTGAAGCTTTCTTT. This encodes CASSEWGRGDTEAFF.

This clonotype was seen once. V and J are TRBV3-1 and TRBJ2-5; tentative D call: TRBD1 (6 bases). The CDR3 sequence is 15 residues long. Per germline, CDR1 LGHDT and CDR2 YNNKEL (reference sequence). V shed 3 bases and J shed 11 bases, with 22 bases lying between them. As DNA, the CDR3 is TGTGCCAGCAGCCAGCTTTGGCAGAGGGACAATGAGCAGTACTTC. This codes for CASSQLWQRDNEQYF.

V gene TRBV20-1 combines with J gene TRBJ2-5; TRBD2 agrees at 9 bases. J was trimmed by 1 base and V by 0 bases; bases with no gene match: 6. Germline V lookup: CDR1 DFQATT, CDR2 SNEGSKA (reference sequence). The CDR3 is made up of 16 amino acids. As DNA, the CDR3 is TGCAGTGCTAGAGATGGGCTAGCGGGACCCCAAGAGACCCAGTACTTC. It encodes CSARDGLAGPQETQYF.

Details on this clonotype: The CDR3 carries no conserved terminal phenylalanine or tryptophan, so it likely arises from a read error. This chain uses TRBV9 with TRBJ2-1, with 8 positions matching TRBD2. The CDR3 runs to 17 residues. Germline V gene sequence: CDR1 SGDLS, CDR2 YYNGEE. After removal of 3 bases from V and 3 bases from J, the junction contained 11 bases not matched to a gene. Here the CDR3 reads CASSAGRGAGSYNEQFV. CDR3 bases: TGTGCCAGCAGCGCCGGGAGGGGAGCGGGGAGCTACAATGAGCAGTTCGTC.

This chain links TRBV12-3 or TRBV12-4 with TRBJ2-1; D is uncertain. The better agreement between TRBJ2-7 and the DNA end casts doubt on the J call. The CDR3 is 17 amino acids. CDR3 DNA: TGTGCCAGCAGTCCCCCTTTATTTGCCGGAATCTACAATGAGCAGTACTTC. It specifies CASSPPLFAGIYNEQYF.

The rearrangement uses TRBV7-8 and TRBJ2-4; D possibly uses TRBD1 or TRBD2 (5 bases each). With the DNA end fitting TRBJ2-7 better, the J assignment may be wrong. The CDR3 loop spans 15 amino acids. Germline CDR1 is SGHVS and CDR2 is FQNEAQ. CDR3 protein: CASSFSRDPQVEQYF. CDR3 sequence (DNA): TGTGCCAGCAGCTTTAGCAGGGACCCTCAAGTCGAGCAGTACTTC.

The chain has TRBV5-6 and TRBJ2-3; weak D call: TRBD1 (5 bases). There are 16 residues in the CDR3. V lost 4 bases and J 5 bases, leaving 20 bases between the germline ends. Germline lookup yields CDR1 SGHDT and CDR2 YYEEEE. Here the CDR3 reads CASSTPQGTWQDTQYF. CDR3 sequence (DNA): TGTGCCAGCAGCACCCCGCAGGGAACTTGGCAAGATACGCAGTATTTT.

The rearrangement uses TRBV6-6 and TRBJ1-4; D remains ambiguous. Germline V CDR1 and CDR2: MNHNY, SVGAGI (reference sequence). The CDR3 has 14 residues. With 0 bases removed from V and 8 bases from J, the gap between germline ends came to 10 bases. CDR3: CASSYSSPPEKLFF. The DNA of the CDR3 is TGTGCCAGCAGTTACTCGAGCCCCCCCGAAAAACTGTTTTTT.